Presented here are 28 T cell receptor beta chains from one specimen sequenced in a study of T cells after yellow fever vaccination. TCRdb re-called the 5' RACE reads through MiXCR, storing one row per CDR3 protein. The sample holds under 700,000 distinct CDR3 sequences, about a sixth seen once. The sequencing used PBMCs, collected 5 days after the first yellow fever vaccination. The source of these receptors is a man between 18 and 35 years old who received the YFV17D yellow fever vaccine.

The J gene is TRBJ2-1, the V gene TRBV3-1; D possibly uses TRBD1 or TRBD2 (5 bases each). This CDR3 is 15 amino acids long. CDR1 and CDR2 (germline): LGHDT, YNNKEL (reference sequence). Trimming removed 2 bases at V and 13 bases at J, with 21 bases between. The CDR3 nucleotides are TGTGCCAGCAGCCAACAACCGGGACGTACAAAATTCCAGTTCTTC. Translation: CASSQQPGRTKFQFF.

The chain links TRBV4-3 to TRBJ2-1; 13 bases line up with TRBD2. Germline V lookup: CDR1 LGHNA, CDR2 YSLEER. With V trimmed by 4 bases and J by 0 bases, 6 bases remained unmatched. The CDR3 extends over 18 amino acids. CDR3 coding DNA: TGCGCCAGCAGCCTCGGGACTAGCGGGGCCCTCTCCTACAATGAGCAGTTCTTC. As protein: CASSLGTSGALSYNEQFF.

This clonotype has more than one count but fewer than ten. The chain recombines TRBV11-2 with TRBJ2-1, with D unclear. The germline CDR1 and CDR2 sequences are SGHAT and FQNNGV. Between the trimmed V and J ends, which lost 4 bases and 0 bases, there was a span of 16 bases. The CDR3 has 17 amino acids. In DNA, the CDR3 is TGTGCCAGCAGCTCCCAAGTAGGCTTTCGCTCCTACAATGAGCAGTTCTTC. This sequence encodes CASSSQVGFRSYNEQFF. The full variable domain, with the rest looked up from reference TRBV11-2 and TRBJ2-1, is EAGVAQSPRYKIIEKRQSVAFWCNPISGHATLYWYQQILGQGPKLLIQFQNNGVVDDSQLPKDRFSAERLKGVDSTLKIQPAKLEDSAVYLCASSSQVGFRSYNEQFFGPGTRLTVL.

This clonotype was detected a few times. This sequence joins TRBV6-5 and TRBJ1-3; no reliable D call. Trimming pared 0 bases from V and 5 bases from J, leaving 17 bases between. Germline CDR1 reads MNHEY; CDR2 reads SVGAGI. This CDR3 has 17 residues. The CDR3 DNA sequence: TGTGCCAGCAGTTACTCGACTTCAAGGGCAAGAAGAAACACCATATATTTT. It is translated as CASSYSTSRARRNTIYF.

The chain couples TRBV20-1 to TRBJ2-3, with a tentative D call TRBD2 (5 bases). The CDR3 has 14 residues. Germline V lookup: CDR1 DFQATT, CDR2 SNEGSKA (reference sequence). Trimming pared 3 bases from V and 7 bases from J, leaving 17 bases between. The CDR3 nucleotides read TGCAGTGCTAGGCCTAACGGGTGGAGGAATACGCAGTATTTT. As protein: CSARPNGWRNTQYF.

This clonotype has more than one count but fewer than ten. This rearrangement joins TRBV7-9 to TRBJ2-7; 8 nucleotides align to TRBD1. The ends lost 5 bases at V and 6 bases at J; junction bases unmatched: 9. Germline CDR1 and CDR2: SEHNR and FQNEAQ (reference sequence). The length of the CDR3 is 14 residues. In nucleotides, the CDR3 is TGTGCCAGCAGCCCGGACAGGGACTCTGGCGAGCAGTACTTC. Translating it yields CASSPDRDSGEQYF.

This clonotype was counted a few times. V is TRBV4-1 and J is TRBJ2-5; D not certain. The CDR3 spans 13 residues. Germline V gene lookup returns CDR1 MGHRA and CDR2 YSYEKL. Trimming shortened V by 2 bases and J by 5 bases, and 9 bases separated the two germline ends. In DNA, the CDR3 is TGCGCCAGCAGCCAAATAAGGCTGGAGACCCAGTACTTC. Amino acids: CASSQIRLETQYF.

This clonotype appeared a few times. As DNA, the CDR3 is TGCGCCAGCAGCTACACCGGGACAAACCCTGCAACTAATGAAAAACTGTTTTTT. It encodes CASSYTGTNPATNEKLFF. This chain joins TRBV5-1 and TRBJ1-4; D perhaps matches TRBD1 (6 bases). Trimming took 3 bases from V and 0 from J, leaving 18 bases between them. Germline V lookup: CDR1 SGHRS, CDR2 YFSETQ. This CDR3 contains 18 residues.

V and J are TRBV10-3 and TRBJ1-4, with D perhaps matching TRBD1 (5 bases). V lost 3 bases to trimming and J lost 0 bases, with 8 bases between them. Germline lookup yields CDR1 ENHRY and CDR2 SYGVKD. The CDR3 consists of 15 residues. CDR3 sequence (DNA): TGTGCCATCAGTGAAGGGACCTCAACTAATGAAAAACTGTTTTTT. Protein sequence: CAISEGTSTNEKLFF.

This clonotype came up many times. Here the CDR3 reads CASIIRGLANEQFF. In DNA, the CDR3 is TGTGCCAGCATTATAAGGGGGCTAGCCAATGAGCAGTTCTTC. This rearrangement joins TRBV12-3 or TRBV12-4 to TRBJ2-1; TRBD1 matches 7 bases. Trimming removed 7 bases from V and 6 bases from J; junction bases left unmatched: 9. CDR3 length: 14 residues.

The chain is built from TRBV2 and TRBJ2-4; 13 nucleotides match TRBD2. The CDR3 is 15 amino acids. In germline, CDR1 is SNHLY, CDR2 FYNNEI. With 7 bases clipped from V and 6 bases from J, the junction kept 6 bases outside the gene matches. Here the CDR3 DNA reads TGTGCCAGCACCCCCACTAGCGGGGGGGGAAACATTCAGTACTTC. It codes for CASTPTSGGGNIQYF.

V is TRBV4-3 and J is TRBJ2-5; TRBD1 might be the D (6 bases). The CDR3 totals 16 residues. CDR1 and CDR2 from the germline V gene are LGHNA and YSLEER. Trimming cost V 0 bases and J 4 bases, with 15 bases left between them. The chain's CDR3 is CASSQEHNRARETQYF. Here the CDR3 DNA reads TGCGCCAGCAGCCAAGAGCATAACAGGGCCAGAGAGACCCAGTACTTC.

The sample holds a few counts of this clonotype. The J gene is TRBJ2-3, the V gene TRBV20-1; D is perhaps TRBD2 (5 bases). In germline, CDR1 is DFQATT, CDR2 SNEGSKA (reference sequence). The CDR3 consists of 13 residues. Trimming stripped 5 bases from V and 5 bases from J, with 14 bases between. The CDR3 sequence is CSAPPSGGDTQYF. In DNA, the CDR3 is TGCAGTGCTCCCCCCAGCGGAGGAGATACGCAGTATTTT.

V and J are TRBV19 and TRBJ2-5; D gene ambiguous. The germline V gene has CDR1 LNHDA and CDR2 SQIVND (reference sequence). The CDR3 is 13 residues long. Trimming took off 5 bases at V and 5 bases at J, with 12 bases between the two ends. The CDR3 is CASSQGLRETQYF. CDR3 sequence (DNA): TGTGCCAGTAGTCAAGGTCTACGGGAGACCCAGTACTTC.

This chain links TRBV20-1 with TRBJ2-5, with TRBD2 matching over 15 bases. CDR1 is DFQATT and CDR2 is SNEGSKA in the germline V gene (reference sequence). Trimming removed 0 bases from V and 7 bases from J; junction bases left unmatched: 6. The CDR3 consists of 16 residues. In DNA, the CDR3 is TGCAGTGCTAGAGATAGGACTAGCGGGGGGGCCGGGACCCAGTACTTC. It translates to CSARDRTSGGAGTQYF.

This rearrangement joins TRBV20-1 to TRBJ2-1, with 7 bases lining up with TRBD1. The trim removed 6 bases at V and 8 bases at J, leaving 7 bases unmatched. The CDR3 spans 12 residues. The germline V gene encodes CDR1 DFQATT and CDR2 SNEGSKA (reference sequence). CDR3 nucleotide sequence: TGCAGTGCGCCGAACAGGGGCCATGAGCAGTTCTTC. Translated, it gives CSAPNRGHEQFF.

The CDR3 spells CASSRVAGRGNTIYF. CDR3 nucleotides: TGTGCCAGCAGCCGCGTGGCAGGACGTGGAAACACCATATATTTT. The gene calls are TRBV5-6 and TRBJ1-3; no clear D. The ends were cut back, 4 bases at V and 3 bases at J, with 14 bases in the middle. The CDR3 sequence is 15 residues long. Germline V lookup: CDR1 SGHDT, CDR2 YYEEEE.

V usage is TRBV7-9 and J usage is TRBJ2-1, with 8 positions matching TRBD2. V was clipped by 8 bases and J by 7 bases; unmatched bases: 13. This CDR3 contains 15 residues. Germline V lookup: CDR1 SEHNR, CDR2 FQNEAQ (reference sequence). CDR3 region: CASALSGGGMNEQFF. The CDR3 DNA sequence: TGTGCCAGCGCACTCTCTGGCGGGGGGATGAATGAGCAGTTCTTC.

The gene calls are TRBV7-2 and TRBJ2-5, with TRBD2 identical over 9 bases. Trimming at V came to 4 bases and at J to 7 bases, leaving 7 bases not matched to a gene. Germline V lookup: CDR1 SGHTA, CDR2 FQGNSA. CDR3 length: 14 amino acids. CDR3 sequence reads: CASSSLSGGGTQYF. For the CDR3, the DNA is TGTGCCAGCAGCTCTCTTAGCGGGGGCGGGACCCAGTACTTC.

The chain carries TRBV5-4 and TRBJ2-7; TRBD1 might be the D (6 bases). Germline values: CDR1 SGHNT, CDR2 YYREEE (reference sequence). V lost 0 bases and J 2 bases, leaving 9 bases between the germline ends. The CDR3 loop spans 14 amino acids. CDR3 sequence (DNA): TGTGCCAGCAGCTTGGGGGACATCCCCTACGAGCAGTACTTC. Its protein is CASSLGDIPYEQYF.

The chain links TRBV6-2 or TRBV6-3 to TRBJ2-3; D is unresolved. The CDR3 runs 14 residues. Germline CDR1 and CDR2: MNHEY and SVGEGT. The V end was cut by 2 bases, the J end by 2 bases, with 8 bases between. The chain's CDR3 is CASSYVGNTDTQYF. The CDR3 DNA follows: TGTGCCAGCAGTTACGTCGGAAACACAGATACGCAGTATTTT.

This clonotype was found many times. The chain has TRBV5-8 and TRBJ2-7; no clear D gene. Between the trimmed V and J ends, which lost 8 bases and 6 bases, there was a span of 12 bases. The germline V gene has CDR1 SGHTS and CDR2 YDEGEE. This CDR3 region has 11 residues. The CDR3 is CASPLYGEQYV. The DNA for the CDR3 is TGTGCCAGTCCCTTATATGGCGAGCAGTACGTC.

There are many counts of this clonotype. V usage is TRBV12-3 or TRBV12-4 and J usage is TRBJ2-7, with 7 bases aligning to TRBD1. V dropped 4 bases and J dropped 2; count of bases not matched to a gene: 2. This CDR3 region has 13 residues. The CDR3 loop reads CASSSGQTYEQYV. Here the CDR3 DNA reads TGTGCCAGCAGTTCGGGACAGACCTACGAGCAGTACGTC.

This clonotype was seen a handful of times. The gene calls are TRBV6-5 and TRBJ1-6; D is ambiguous. V was cut by 2 bases and J by 1 base, with 6 bases left in between. The CDR3 consists of 15 residues. Germline V gene data show CDR1 as MNHEY and CDR2 as SVGAGI. CDR3 DNA: TGTGCCAGCAGTTACAAGGCGTCCTATAATTCACCCCTCCACTTT. It yields the protein CASSYKASYNSPLHF.

This clonotype was counted a few times. The rearrangement joins TRBV5-5 to TRBJ2-5; possible D gene TRBD2, 5 bases. V was shortened by 4 bases and J by 1 base, with 17 bases between the two germline ends. The germline V gene encodes CDR1 SGHKS and CDR2 YYEKEE (reference sequence). CDR3 length: 16 residues. The CDR3 is CASSQQNSGFQETQYF. In nucleotides, the CDR3 is TGTGCCAGCAGCCAACAGAACTCGGGGTTCCAAGAGACCCAGTACTTC.

This clonotype has only a few counts. The chain has TRBV20-1 and TRBJ1-2; D not resolved. Germline assignment: CDR1 DFQATT and CDR2 SNEGSKA (reference sequence). Trimming took 3 bases from V and 5 from J, leaving 13 bases between them. This CDR3 is built from 13 residues. The CDR3, as DNA: TGCAGTGCTAGTCCTCGGGCGGATTATGGCTACACCTTC. It is translated as CSASPRADYGYTF.

The chain links TRBV10-3 to TRBJ2-7; D unclear. Germline CDR1 reads ENHRY; CDR2 reads SYGVKD. V was shortened by 0 bases and J by 1 base, with 7 bases between the two germline ends. The CDR3 is 14 amino acids. The CDR3 nucleotides read TGTGCCATCAGTGAGTCAGAGGATTCCTACGAGCAGTACTTC. Translation: CAISESEDSYEQYF.

This clonotype was seen only a few times. This sequence joins TRBV12-3 or TRBV12-4 and TRBJ2-7; the match to TRBD1 covers 7 bases. Unmatched junction bases numbered 9, after V lost 5 bases and J lost 2 bases. The CDR3 runs 15 residues. The CDR3 sequence is CASSQQQGPTYEQYF. In nucleotides, the CDR3 is TGTGCCAGCAGTCAGCAACAGGGGCCTACCTACGAGCAGTACTTC.